Detailed here is one TCR beta chain. Profiling relied on immunoSEQ multiplex PCR, and the TCRdb table lists in-frame clones only, not all of them. The sample records about 440,000 clones, about 89% being singletons. The data belong to a study of blood T cell repertoires in COVID-19. Trimming left V 1 base short and J 7 bases short, with 10 bases between. The CDR3 length is 12 residues. CDR1 and CDR2 (germline): SQVTM, ANQGSEA. This clonotype originated in a woman aged 25 to 45 with acute or convalescent COVID-19. The rearrangement joins TRBV29-1 to TRBJ1-2, with D possibly being TRBD1 (6 bases). Sequencing was carried out using peripheral blood. This chain's CDR3 is CSVEVEGGGYTF. The CDR3 nucleotides are TGCAGCGTTGAAGTCGAAGGGGGTGGCTACACCTTC.